The 15 T cell receptor beta chains below come from one sample, sequenced in a study of cytomegalovirus exposure and HLA in healthy donors. Vbeta (60) and Jbeta (13) primers were used in the PCR. Assay used: immunoSEQ multiplex PCR; TCRdb lists only in-frame clones, some missing. The sample records under 200,000 clones, roughly 74% being singletons. The sample consisted of PBMCs. The receptors were sampled from a woman between 25 and 40 years old in good health and CMV-seropositive.

J is TRBJ1-1 and V is TRBV9; D not certain. CDR1 and CDR2 (germline): SGDLS, YYNGEE. Trimming left V 4 bases short and J 3 bases short, with 22 bases between. CDR3 length: 17 amino acids. CDR3 residues: CASSRFDPAGSYTEAFF. CDR3 nucleotide sequence: TGTGCCAGCAGCCGCTTCGACCCTGCCGGGTCGTACACTGAAGCTTTCTTT.

The chain has TRBV5-1 and TRBJ1-2; TRBD1 might be the D (6 bases). The ends were cut back, 3 bases at V and 8 bases at J, with 17 bases in the middle. This CDR3 is 14 amino acids long. The germline V gene has CDR1 SGHRS and CDR2 YFSETQ. This chain's CDR3 is CASSWDILPGGYTF. CDR3 coding DNA: TGCGCCAGCAGCTGGGACATTCTGCCTGGGGGCTACACCTTC.

The chain employs TRBV5-1 and TRBJ2-3, with a possible D match to TRBD1 (6 bases). The CDR3 runs to 15 residues. Trimming cost V 4 bases and J 5 bases, with 17 bases left between them. Germline lookup yields CDR1 SGHRS and CDR2 YFSETQ. The CDR3 protein is CASSHRQAPQDTQYF. The CDR3 coding sequence is TGCGCCAGCAGCCATAGACAGGCGCCGCAAGATACGCAGTATTTT.

This clone was found once. The chain couples TRBV5-1 to TRBJ2-3, with 7 bases fitting TRBD1. Per the germline V gene, CDR1 is SGHRS and CDR2 is YFSETQ. Trimming took 0 bases from V and 2 from J; bases not matched to a gene: 6. This CDR3 is built from 16 residues. The CDR3 protein is CASSLGGQSYTDTQYF. In nucleotides, the CDR3 is TGCGCCAGCAGCTTGGGGGGACAGTCATACACAGATACGCAGTATTTT.

The gene calls are TRBV5-1 and TRBJ2-7; no definite D call. Germline-derived CDR1 and CDR2 are SGHRS and YFSETQ. Trimming pared 2 bases from V and 9 bases from J, leaving 21 bases between. This CDR3 contains 15 residues. In DNA form, the CDR3 reads TGCGCCAGCAGCTTCAGTTGGGCAGAAGGAAAAGGGCAGTACTTC. Translating gives CASSFSWAEGKGQYF.

The chain links TRBV6-5 to TRBJ2-1; 8 bases line up with TRBD2. The CDR3 is made up of 15 amino acids. Losses at the gene ends were 0 bases for V and 6 bases for J; bases not matched to a gene: 4. CDR1 is MNHEY, CDR2 SVGAGI, per germline. The CDR3 DNA reads as TGTGCCAGCAGTTACTCGGGACTAGGTCGCAATGAGCAGTTCTTC. It is translated as CASSYSGLGRNEQFF.

The chain employs TRBV6-5 and TRBJ2-6, with D perhaps matching TRBD1 (5 bases). The germline V and J ends were trimmed by 2 bases and 0 bases, with 8 bases remaining between them. Germline V lookup: CDR1 MNHEY, CDR2 SVGAGI. This CDR3 has 16 amino acids. DNA of the CDR3: TGTGCCAGCAGTTACCGACAGTTCTCTGGGGCCAACGTCCTGACTTTC. Translating gives CASSYRQFSGANVLTF.

This clone came up once. J is TRBJ2-6 and V is TRBV9, with D perhaps TRBD2 (5 bases). The V and J ends lost 0 bases and 2 bases respectively, with 12 bases between them. Germline CDR1 SGDLS, CDR2 YYNGEE. The CDR3 has 17 residues. The CDR3 sequence: CASSVDILGAGANVLTF. CDR3 coding DNA: TGTGCCAGCAGCGTAGATATTCTGGGAGCTGGGGCCAACGTCCTGACTTTC.

The rearrangement joins TRBV6-5 to TRBJ2-3, with 10 positions matching TRBD1. Germline V gene lookup returns CDR1 MNHEY and CDR2 SVGAGI. The J segment lost 0 bases and the V segment lost 5 bases, leaving 2 bases of the junction unmatched. CDR3 size: 15 residues. This chain's CDR3 is CASSRQGASTDTQYF. The CDR3 nucleotides are TGTGCCAGCAGTAGACAGGGGGCGAGCACAGATACGCAGTATTTT.

The genes are TRBV2 and TRBJ2-5; TRBD2 is a possible D gene (7 bases). The CDR3 has 16 amino acids. V was clipped by 0 bases and J by 5 bases, with 16 bases between them. Germline assignment: CDR1 SNHLY and CDR2 FYNNEI. The CDR3 sequence: CASSEAYRGAKETQYF. CDR3 in DNA: TGTGCCAGCAGTGAAGCGTACCGGGGGGCAAAGGAGACCCAGTACTTC. Filled out from reference TRBV2 and TRBJ2-5, the complete variable domain reads EPEVTQTPSHQVTQMGQEVILRCVPISNHLYFYWYRQILGQKVEFLVSFYNNEISEKSEIFDDQFSVERPDGSNFTLKIRSTKLEDSAMYFCASSEAYRGAKETQYFGPGTRLLVL.

In its sample, this clone was seen a few times. The V gene is TRBV19, the J gene TRBJ1-4, with no clear D. Germline V lookup: CDR1 LNHDA, CDR2 SQIVND (reference sequence). V dropped 4 bases and J dropped 7 bases, with 16 bases sitting between them. This CDR3 is 15 amino acids long. The CDR3 is CASSSSDGHIEKLFF. The CDR3 coding sequence is TGTGCCAGTAGTAGTTCGGATGGGCATATTGAAAAACTGTTTTTT. The whole variable domain, filled in from reference TRBV19 and TRBJ1-4, reads DGGITQSPKYLFRKEGQNVTLSCEQNLNHDAMYWYRQDPGQGLRLIYYSQIVNDFQKGDIAEGYSVSREKKESFPLTVTSAQKNPTAFYLCASSSSDGHIEKLFFGSGTQLSVL.

The chain's CDR3 is CASSLRTSGRGNEQFF. The CDR3 coding sequence is TGTGCCAGCAGTTTGCGGACTAGCGGGAGGGGCAATGAGCAGTTCTTC. This sequence joins TRBV27 and TRBJ2-1; 15 bases agree with TRBD2. V dropped 3 bases and J dropped 6; count of bases not matched to a gene: 3. This CDR3 has 16 residues. CDR1 and CDR2 (germline): MNHEY, SMNVEV (reference sequence).

The chain is built from TRBV4-1 and TRBJ1-1; D is unresolved. The length of the CDR3 is 15 residues. Germline V gene lookup returns CDR1 MGHRA and CDR2 YSYEKL. The V gene lost 0 bases and the J gene lost 0 bases, with 8 bases spanning the gap. CDR3 DNA sequence: TGCGCCAGCAGCCAAGATCCGGGAATGAACACTGAAGCTTTCTTT. Translating it yields CASSQDPGMNTEAFF.

This chain links TRBV2 with TRBJ2-7; D might be TRBD2 (6 bases). The CDR3 is made up of 15 amino acids. Germline CDR1 SNHLY, CDR2 FYNNEI. With 4 bases removed from V and 7 bases from J, the gap between germline ends came to 20 bases. The CDR3 sequence is CASSGGASAGREQYF. CDR3 coding DNA: TGTGCCAGCAGTGGGGGAGCTAGCGCCGGCAGAGAGCAGTACTTC.

The V and J genes are TRBV7-6 and TRBJ2-3; 9 nucleotides agree with TRBD2. V shed 0 bases and J 4 bases; nucleotides not matched to a gene: 5. The CDR3 has 16 amino acids. CDR1 and CDR2 (germline): SGHVS, FNYEAQ. Here the CDR3 reads CASSLAAGGPSDTQYF. CDR3 DNA sequence: TGTGCCAGCAGCTTAGCGGCGGGAGGGCCATCAGATACGCAGTATTTT. The whole variable domain, filled in from reference TRBV7-6 and TRBJ2-3, reads GAGVSQSPRYKVTKRGQDVALRCDPISGHVSLYWYRQALGQGPEFLTYFNYEAQQDKSGLPNDRFSAERPEGSISTLTIQRTEQRDSAMYRCASSLAAGGPSDTQYFGPGTRLTVL.